Listed below are T cell receptor beta chains from one sample, sequenced in a study of blood T cell repertoires in COVID-19. Profiling relied on immunoSEQ multiplex PCR, and the TCRdb table lists in-frame clones only, not all of them. The data hold some 290,000 clones, with 70% to 90% observed a single time. Sequenced input: peripheral blood. The receptors derive from a man between 18 and 29 years old with active or convalescent COVID-19. Both conserved end residues are part of each CDR3. A D gene is named only where the DNA matches it firmly. Clone size is not always given. Where it is, it says once, few, many or a class for expanded clones.

V gene	clone size	D gene	J gene	CDR3 DNA	CDR3 protein
TRBV11-1	-	-	TRBJ2-1	TGTGCCAGCAGCGTGCCCGAGGGCTCCTACAATGAGCAGTTCTTC	CASSVPEGSYNEQFF
TRBV4-1	-	-	TRBJ1-6	TGCGCCAGCAGCCAAGACCGAGTACGAGACAAGACCTATCGTCCGCCCCTCCACTTT	CASSQDRVRDKTYRPPLHF
TRBV11-3	-	TRBD1	TRBJ1-5	TGTGCCAGCAGCTCGGGACAGGGAAGAAATCAGCCCCAGCATTTT	CASSSGQGRNQPQHF
TRBV5-6	once	TRBD1	TRBJ2-1	TGTGCCAGCAGCCAGACAGGGTTCAATGAGCAGTTCTTC	CASSQTGFNEQFF
TRBV29-1	-	-	TRBJ1-4	TGCAGCGTTGCCCGGGGGGGCCTAGAAAAACTGTTTTTT	CSVARGGLEKLFF
TRBV9	-	-	TRBJ1-1	TGTGCCAGCAGCCCCGACCCGGCGGGGGTAATGCCTGAAGCTTTCTTT	CASSPDPAGVMPEAFF
TRBV9	-	-	TRBJ2-1	TGTGCCAGTTCCCCCGGCGGCAGGGATGGCAATGAGCAGTTCTTC	CASSPGGRDGNEQFF
TRBV7-9	-	-	TRBJ2-1	TGTGCCAGCAGCGAGATCTTAGGGAGCTCCTACAATGAGCAGTTCTTC	CASSEILGSSYNEQFF
TRBV24-1	-	-	TRBJ2-3	TGTGCCACCAGTGATACGGGGGTAGGGACAGATACGCAGTATTTT	CATSDTGVGTDTQYF
TRBV28	-	-	TRBJ1-2	TGTGCCGAAGGAAGGGACTTTAACTATGGCTACACCTTC	CAEGRDFNYGYTF
TRBV6-4	-	-	TRBJ2-1	TGTGCCAGCAGTGCCCACGCGGGCTTAACCTACAATGAGCAGTTCTTC	CASSAHAGLTYNEQFF
TRBV29-1	-	-	TRBJ2-7	TGCAGCGTCGTTTCTCCGACACGGACCTACGAGCAGTACTTC	CSVVSPTRTYEQYF
TRBV6-1	-	-	TRBJ2-5	TGTGCCAGCAGTGAAATCAGGGACCAAGAGACCCAGTACTTC	CASSEIRDQETQYF